This T cell receptor (beta chain) was captured in a study of breast tumors, draining lymph nodes, adjacent tissues listed by TCRdb under 2016. Some background on the complete study: The study compared TCR beta repertoires across tumor, adjacent nontumor tissue and axillary lymph nodes from breast cancer patients. The study aimed to assess the relationships and possible T-cell exchange between tumor, surrounding tissue and draining lymph node repertoires in human breast cancer.

The sequencer was an Illumina HiSeq 2000. Multiplex PCR amplification was used to generate the TCR beta chain libraries. The amplified TCR beta chain products were analyzed by high-throughput sequencing. TCRdb ran its own pipeline on the public reads, namely fastp trimming at Q25 and MiXCR clone calling, and kept in-frame beta chains. A single entry per CDR3 protein holds the most common genes and DNA from its merged rows. In all, the sample holds roughly 49,000 distinct CDR3 sequences, and under 50% of those were seen once. The ten largest account for over 9.5% of the sample. The germline V gene sets CDR1 to SGDLS and CDR2 to YYNGEE. V sheds 3 bases and J sheds 2 bases, leaving 10 bases between their ends. Taken from cysteine to phenylalanine, the CDR3 has 14 residues. Only the CDR3 part of the read is kept: 42 bases, read in frame from the first base. With respect to this clonotype: Its antigen is still unknown. It has no much larger one-base neighbor in the sample; base qualities were not kept.

Study-wide conclusions, independent of this receptor: T-cell repertoire diversity in tumors was found to be lower than in lymph nodes but higher than in nontumor tissue, and preferential V and J gene usage was observed. The data were considered consistent with most tumor T cells being derived from the lymph node and subsequently expanding within tumor tissue. Tumor and nontumor tissue repertoires were found to be significantly more similar in luminal-like than in basal-like breast cancer. The conclusion that tumor T cells originate in lymph nodes was framed as consistent with a hypothesis rather than directly demonstrated.

The sequence is built from TRBV9 and TRBJ2-3; the D region possibly corresponds to TRBD1 (6 bases align). The sequence derives from a female donor with breast cancer. Some clones in this sample may be carry-over from other donors' samples. The sample taken for sequencing was breast tumor tissue. The CDR3 region has the sequence CASSGGTITDTQYF. The DNA sequence is given as TGTGCCAGCAGCGGTGGGACAATCACAGATACGCAGTATTTT.